The rows below give T cell receptor beta chains drawn from one sample of a study of blood T cell repertoires in COVID-19. Some clones are missing from TCRdb's copy, which holds only in-frame ones; the method was immunoSEQ multiplex PCR. Of approximately 100,000 clones detected, about 70% appear once; the ten largest clones hold approximately 0.9%. The sequenced material came from peripheral blood. The receptors were gathered from a human donor with acute or convalescent COVID-19. The donor label of this sample is uncertain. The CDR3 runs from the conserved cysteine through the conserved F or W. The D gene is left open where the match is weak. Only part of the rows carry a size: once, few, many, or a class if the clone is expanded.

d_call j_call clone_size v_call cdr3_aa cdr3_nt
TRBD1 TRBJ2-7 NA TRBV11-3 CASSFGRGREQYF TGTGCCAGCAGCTTCGGCAGGGGGCGAGAGCAGTACTTC
TRBD1 TRBJ2-5 few TRBV6-5 CASRPGQGAWETQYF TGTGCCAGCAGGCCGGGACAGGGGGCTTGGGAGACCCAGTACTTC
NA TRBJ2-5 few TRBV7-6 CASSLGNRGAGTQYF TGTGCCAGCAGCTTAGGAAACCGGGGGGCTGGGACCCAGTACTTC
TRBD2 TRBJ2-5 NA TRBV5-3 CARSFSPRGLGKRETQYF TGTGCCAGAAGCTTTTCACCTCGAGGACTAGGGAAGAGGGAGACCCAGTACTTC
NA TRBJ2-1 NA TRBV5-4 CASTRTGNNEQFF TGTGCCAGCACCCGGACGGGAAACAATGAGCAGTTCTTC
TRBD2 TRBJ2-1 few TRBV9 CASSDSGGTTSYEQFF TGTGCCAGCAGCGATAGCGGGGGGACGACCTCCTATGAGCAGTTCTTC
TRBD1 TRBJ1-5 NA TRBV2 CASSSRPGQGDQPQHF TGTGCCAGCAGTTCACGACCGGGACAGGGGGATCAGCCCCAGCATTTT
TRBD2 TRBJ2-2 few TRBV7-6 CASSLGLAGMNTGELFF TGTGCCAGCAGCCTCGGACTAGCGGGGATGAACACCGGGGAGCTGTTTTTT
TRBD2 TRBJ2-3 NA TRBV4-1 CASSQEGGGGGPLTDTQYF TGCGCCAGCAGCCAAGAGGGGGGAGGCGGGGGGCCCCTCACAGATACGCAGTATTTT
TRBD1 TRBJ1-2 NA TRBV24-1 CATWDRTYGYTF TGTGCCACCTGGGACAGAACTTATGGCTACACCTTC
NA TRBJ1-5 NA TRBV6-5 CASSSTGSNQPQHF TGTGCCAGCAGTTCGACAGGTAGCAATCAGCCCCAGCATTTT
TRBD1 TRBJ2-2 NA TRBV18 CASSPPGQRNTGELFF TGTGCCAGCTCACCACCGGGACAGAGAAACACCGGGGAGCTGTTTTTT
NA TRBJ2-5 NA TRBV7-9 CASSFLSETQYF TGTGCCAGCAGCTTCCTGTCCGAGACCCAGTACTTC
NA TRBJ2-3 NA TRBV4-2 CASSQEGYSLSTDTQYF TGTGCCAGCAGCCAAGAGGGCTACTCGCTAAGCACAGATACGCAGTATTTT
NA TRBJ2-5 NA TRBV5-4 CASSLPGARQETQYF TGTGCCAGCAGCTTGCCTGGAGCGCGCCAAGAGACCCAGTACTTC
NA TRBJ2-5 NA TRBV24-1 CATSDLGSSQYF TGTGCCACCAGTGATTTGGGGAGTAGCCAGTACTTC
TRBD1 TRBJ1-2 NA TRBV6-1 CASSEVTGDYGYTF TGTGCCAGCAGTGAAGTGACAGGGGACTATGGCTACACCTTC
NA TRBJ2-3 once TRBV9 CASSVLAQGFDTQYF TGTGCCAGCAGCGTACTGGCACAGGGATTTGATACGCAGTATTTT
NA TRBJ2-3 once TRBV6-4 CASSDSGGGTDTQYF TGTGCCAGCAGTGACTCAGGGGGGGGAACAGATACGCAGTATTTT